Sequencing of this T cell receptor (beta chain) was carried out in a study of blood T cell repertoires in COVID-19. At the level of the study: The United States, Italy and Spain were the sources of the acute and convalescent COVID-19 samples.

Germline V lookup: CDR1 SGHTA, CDR2 FQGNSA. There are 13 residues in the CDR3. V was cut by 1 base and J by 8 bases, with 11 bases left in between. Sequencing used immunoSEQ multiplex PCR; TCRdb keeps in-frame clones, though not all of them. The sample contains around 130,000 clones, approximately 83% of which appear only once. This sequence was found in a man in his forties with active or convalescent COVID-19. Sequencing used peripheral blood. The gene calls are TRBV7-2 and TRBJ1-2; D is unclear. Here the CDR3 DNA reads TGTGCCAGCAGCTTAGATGTGTTGCGCGGCTACACCTTC. Its protein is CASSLDVLRGYTF.